This is a list of T cell receptor beta chains from one sample in a study of CD8 T cells in Susac syndrome. MiXCR, run by TCRdb on the immunoSEQ multiplex PCR reads, gives a single entry per CDR3 protein. The sample has around 130,000 distinct CDR3 sequences, 94% seen once. Sequencing used CD4+ T cells from PBMCs. The source is a human donor in good health. CDR3s include the opening cysteine and the closing phenylalanine or tryptophan. D genes are given only for firm matches. For some rows the clone size is stated as once, few or many, or as a class when expanded; others skip it.

v_gene	abundance	d_gene	j_gene	CDR3nt	CDR3aa
TRBV30	-	-	TRBJ1-1	TGTGCCTGGAGTGTCAGTTGGGCAATCGAAAACACTGAAGCTTTCTTT	CAWSVSWAIENTEAFF
TRBV27	-	-	TRBJ2-7	TGTGCCAGCAGTATGATGGGTGGCGAGCAGTACTTC	CASSMMGGEQYF
TRBV20-1	-	-	TRBJ2-6	TGCAGTGCTAGAGACCCTACCAGGGCCAACGTCCTGACTTTC	CSARDPTRANVLTF
TRBV7-3	-	-	TRBJ2-1	TGTGCCAGCAGCTTAGTACCTAGTTTCTCCACTGAGCAGTTCTTC	CASSLVPSFSTEQFF
TRBV14	-	-	TRBJ2-2	TGTGCCAGCAGCCCTATTGACACCGGGGAGCTGTTTTTT	CASSPIDTGELFF
TRBV30	once	TRBD2	TRBJ2-6	TGTGCCTGGAGAGAGCGGGAGGGGATCTCTGGGGCCAACGTCCTGACTTTC	CAWREREGISGANVLTF
TRBV3-1	-	TRBD1	TRBJ1-5	TGTGCCAGCAGCCAGACAGGGGGTGGTCAGCCCCAGCATTTT	CASSQTGGGQPQHF
TRBV4-2	-	-	TRBJ2-5	TGTGCCAGCAGCCTTCTCGGCGGGGTGGTGGAGACCCAGTACTTC	CASSLLGGVVETQYF
TRBV29-1	-	-	TRBJ1-2	TGCAGCGTTGGAAGGGGATCCGATGGCTACACCTTC	CSVGRGSDGYTF
TRBV15	-	TRBD1	TRBJ2-4	TGTGCCACCAGCAGAGATCAGGGGGCGACTTCCATTCAGTACTTC	CATSRDQGATSIQYF
TRBV5-1	-	TRBD2	TRBJ2-7	TGCGCCAGCAGCTTGTTCTTAGCGGGAACGGGGGAGCAGTACTTC	CASSLFLAGTGEQYF
TRBV6-5	-	TRBD2	TRBJ2-7	TGTGCCAGCAGTTCTCCTCAAGGCGGGAGGGCCTACGAGCAGTACTTC	CASSSPQGGRAYEQYF
TRBV20-1	-	TRBD1	TRBJ2-2	TGCAGTGCTAGATTGGGGACAGGGCATACCGGGGAGCTGTTTTTT	CSARLGTGHTGELFF
TRBV20-1	-	TRBD2	TRBJ2-7	TGCAGTGCTAGAGACGGAGCGGGAGGGCCTCACGAGCAGTACTTC	CSARDGAGGPHEQYF